The clone carrying this T cell receptor beta chain was observed at least ten times. Its specificity is unknown. The CDR3 runs 13 residues. Germline-derived CDR1 and CDR2 are SEHNR and FQNEAQ (reference sequence). Trimming pared 6 bases from V and 10 bases from J, leaving 16 bases between. The study based diagnoses on clinical symptoms, serum thyroxine and TRAb, thyroid ultrasound and orbital computed tomography. This specimen belongs to a study of T cells in Graves' hyperthyroidism and ophthalmopathy. Broader study findings: With a median lead of approximately six months before onset, the model predicted ophthalmopathy. Within blood appeared most thyroid clonotypes that had expanded above 0.001.

TCR beta CDR3 region amplification was performed from RNA transcripts. Carried out on the TCR CDR3, a first-round RT-PCR used the HTBI primer set. Each CDR3 protein is one row after TCRdb ran MiXCR on the multiplex PCR reads. This sample has 94,000 or so distinct CDR3 sequences; around 50% occur once, and the top ten carry 27%. J is TRBJ2-1 and V is TRBV7-9, with no clear D. Sequenced input: blood. This clonotype was sampled from a woman aged 40 to 50 with Graves' hyperthyroidism. CDR3 nucleotides: TGTGCCAGCAGTCACGGCCCCCGCTGGGAGCAGTTCTTC. It codes for CASSHGPRWEQFF.